This TCR beta chain was recovered during a study of vaccination effects on CD4 cells after COVID-19. In the case of this clone: The antigen is not known.

V trimming: 0 bases; J trimming: 6 bases; junction bases outside the gene matches: 11. Germline CDR1 reads LNHNV; CDR2 reads YYDKDF (reference sequence). The CDR3 has 17 amino acids. Within the ViraFEST assay, antigen-specific CD4+ T cells underwent expansion with viral peptide pools prior to sequencing. An approximately 10-day culture period preceded the isolation of CD4+ T cells. A positive SARS-CoV-2 PCR test fell between March and December 2020. The protocol was immunoSEQ multiplex PCR, while the TCRdb copy is restricted to in-frame clones and leaves out a portion. Counted here are 20,000 to 30,000 clones, around 79% occurring once; the ten biggest clones make up 15% to 20%.

This TCR was recovered from a human donor who had a prior SARS-CoV-2 infection. The rearrangement joins TRBV15 to TRBJ1-5, with 7 bases identical to TRBD1. This sample comprised CD4+ T cells from PBMCs cultured with HCoV-NL63 spike peptides, obtained before COVID-19 vaccination. The CDR3 DNA reads TGTGCCACCAGCAGAGATAGGGGGGCGACAGGGTTTCAGCCCCAGCATTTT. Protein sequence: CATSRDRGATGFQPQHF.